A selection of T cell receptor beta chains follows, all from one sample in a study of cytomegalovirus exposure and HLA in healthy donors. Produced via immunoSEQ multiplex PCR; TCRdb's table is partial and in-frame only. The table records 150,000 to 200,000 clones, approximately 85% of them present only once. Sequencing was carried out using PBMCs. The receptors were sampled from a man between 18 and 35 years old in good health and CMV-seropositive. The CDR3 runs from the conserved cysteine through the conserved F or W. The D gene is left open where the match is weak. A clone size is listed for some rows: how often the clone was seen (once, few, many), or a class if it is expanded.

V	size	D	J	CDR3	DNA
TRBV28	NA	TRBD1	TRBJ2-1	CATYRTQGVVNEQFF	TGTGCCACCTACCGAACACAGGGGGTCGTCAATGAGCAGTTCTTC
TRBV5-1	NA	NA	TRBJ2-1	CASSTNSRDSNEQFF	TGCGCCAGCAGCACTAACTCCCGGGACTCCAATGAGCAGTTCTTC
TRBV6-1	NA	TRBD1	TRBJ2-3	CASSVEPGQGMNTQYF	TGTGCCAGCAGTGTTGAACCGGGACAGGGGATGAATACGCAGTATTTT
TRBV19	NA	TRBD1	TRBJ1-2	CASGAGTANLDYGYTF	TGTGCCAGCGGGGCCGGGACAGCGAATCTTGACTATGGCTACACCTTC
TRBV6-5	NA	NA	TRBJ1-1	CASRQQYTEAFF	TGTGCCAGCAGACAACAGTACACTGAAGCTTTCTTT
TRBV5-4	NA	TRBD2	TRBJ2-1	CASSFSGGGFNEQFF	TGTGCCAGCAGCTTTAGCGGGGGGGGTTTCAATGAGCAGTTCTTC
TRBV30	NA	NA	TRBJ1-6	CAWSPYNSPLHF	TGTGCCTGGAGTCCATATAATTCACCCCTCCACTTT
TRBV4-3	NA	NA	TRBJ2-1	CASSRTGTYNEQFF	TGCGCCAGCAGCCGAACAGGCACCTACAATGAGCAGTTCTTC
TRBV7-2	NA	TRBD1	TRBJ2-7	CASSLLVGQGILGIYEQYF	TGTGCCAGCAGCTTATTAGTGGGACAGGGCATTCTAGGGATCTACGAGCAGTACTTC
TRBV7-2	NA	TRBD1	TRBJ1-1	CASSWGTEGVEAFF	TGTGCCAGCAGCTGGGGGACAGAAGGCGTTGAAGCTTTCTTT
TRBV5-1	NA	TRBD2	TRBJ2-5	CASTKQLAGGETQYF	TGCGCCAGCACCAAACAACTAGCGGGTGGGGAGACCCAGTACTTC
TRBV2	NA	NA	TRBJ2-5	CASSVEEQETQYF	TGTGCCAGCAGTGTCGAAGAGCAAGAGACCCAGTACTTC
TRBV21-1	few	NA	TRBJ1-5	CASRRTGELCNQPQHF	TGTGCCAGCAGGAGGACAGGGGAGTTGTGCAATCAGCCCCAGCATTTT
TRBV7-8	NA	TRBD1	TRBJ1-3	CASNPTGDPGNTIYF	TGTGCCAGCAACCCGACAGGGGACCCTGGAAACACCATATATTTT
TRBV7-9	NA	NA	TRBJ2-7	CASSLAVNPSSYEQYF	TGTGCCAGCAGCTTAGCGGTAAACCCTAGCTCCTACGAGCAGTACTTC
TRBV11-2	NA	TRBD2	TRBJ2-1	CASSLDDRLAAIGRYNEQFF	TGTGCCAGCAGCTTAGATGATCGGCTAGCGGCCATAGGTCGATACAATGAGCAGTTCTTC
TRBV2	NA	TRBD2	TRBJ2-7	CASRDQRGDYEQYF	TGTGCCAGCAGGGATCAGCGGGGGGACTACGAGCAGTACTTC
TRBV2	NA	TRBD1	TRBJ2-7	CASKADRGDEQYF	TGTGCCAGCAAGGCGGACAGGGGTGACGAGCAGTACTTC
TRBV6-5	NA	TRBD2	TRBJ2-7	CASTIYGGGVYEQYF	TGTGCCAGCACTATATACGGGGGGGGAGTCTACGAGCAGTACTTC
TRBV19	NA	NA	TRBJ2-3	CASSIGGGRGNTDTQYF	TGTGCCAGTAGTATAGGAGGAGGAAGGGGGAACACAGATACGCAGTATTTT
TRBV6-5	NA	NA	TRBJ2-7	CASSYSAPYEQYF	TGTGCCAGCAGTTACTCGGCCCCCTACGAGCAGTACTTC
TRBV2	NA	TRBD1	TRBJ1-2	CATILRDSYGYTF	TGTGCCACCATCCTTAGGGACAGCTATGGCTACACCTTC
TRBV5-1	NA	TRBD2	TRBJ2-3	CASSLGASGGAPTQYF	TGCGCCAGCAGCTTGGGGGCTAGCGGGGGGGCCCCTACGCAGTATTTT
TRBV6-4	NA	TRBD2	TRBJ2-3	CASSEGRGSTDTQYF	TGTGCCAGCAGTGAGGGGCGGGGGTCCACAGATACGCAGTATTTT
TRBV6-6	NA	TRBD1	TRBJ2-3	CASSYVQGDDTQYF	TGTGCCAGCAGTTACGTGCAGGGGGATGATACGCAGTATTTT
TRBV11-2	NA	TRBD1	TRBJ2-5	CASSPQGARETQYF	TGTGCCAGCAGCCCACAGGGGGCGCGAGAGACCCAGTACTTC
TRBV4-2	NA	NA	TRBJ1-1	CASSQGEGGAFF	TGTGCCAGCAGCCAAGGGGAGGGTGGAGCTTTCTTT
TRBV9	NA	TRBD2	TRBJ2-7	CASSGTSRTDEQYF	TGTGCCAGCAGTGGGACTAGCCGGACCGACGAGCAGTACTTC
TRBV6-1	NA	NA	TRBJ2-3	CAAAARGNTDTQYF	TGTGCCGCCGCGGCCCGGGGGAACACAGATACGCAGTATTTT
TRBV9	NA	TRBD1	TRBJ1-2	CASSVTGANYGYTF	TGTGCCAGCAGCGTTACAGGGGCCAACTATGGCTACACCTTC
TRBV7-9	few	NA	TRBJ2-1	CASRGGNEQFF	TGTGCCAGCAGAGGCGGGAATGAGCAGTTCTTC
TRBV7-9	NA	NA	TRBJ1-1	CASSLAQGTEAFF	TGTGCCAGCAGCTTAGCCCAGGGTACTGAAGCTTTCTTT
TRBV27	NA	NA	TRBJ1-6	CASSLSFLKGGSPLHF	TGTGCCAGCAGTTTGTCTTTCCTAAAAGGAGGGTCACCCCTCCACTTT
TRBV5-1	NA	NA	TRBJ2-5	CASALSYQETQYF	TGCGCCAGCGCACTCTCGTACCAAGAGACCCAGTACTTC
TRBV6-6	NA	NA	TRBJ2-3	CASSYGDFYTQYF	TGTGCCAGCAGTTATGGGGACTTCTATACGCAGTATTTT
TRBV6-5	NA	NA	TRBJ2-3	CASSYAGEDTQYF	TGTGCCAGCAGTTACGCAGGGGAGGATACGCAGTATTTT
TRBV10-2	NA	TRBD1	TRBJ2-7	CASSDPDRAYEQYF	TGCGCCAGCAGTGATCCGGACAGGGCCTACGAGCAGTACTTC
TRBV5-1	NA	NA	TRBJ1-1	CASSEIRANTEAFF	TGCGCCAGCAGCGAGATCAGGGCGAACACTGAAGCTTTCTTT
TRBV5-1	NA	TRBD1	TRBJ1-2	CASSLDPGTGDGYTF	TGCGCCAGCAGCTTGGATCCCGGGACAGGTGATGGCTACACCTTC
TRBV6-1	NA	TRBD2	TRBJ2-7	CASSAAGGSSYEQYF	TGTGCCAGCAGTGCCGCGGGGGGGAGCTCCTACGAGCAGTACTTC